The 25 T cell receptor beta chains in this list originate from one sample, sequenced in a study of T cells in Graves' hyperthyroidism and ophthalmopathy. Amplification yielded TCR beta CDR3 regions, with RNA transcripts as the source. When the TCR CDR3 underwent first-round RT-PCR, the HTBI primer set was used. From the multiplex PCR reads, TCRdb called clonotypes with MiXCR, one entry per CDR3 protein. The sample yields over 250,000 distinct CDR3 sequences, less than 30% seen once. Input material: blood. The receptors here all came from a man aged 35-49 years with Graves' hyperthyroidism that later progressed to Graves' ophthalmopathy.

This chain joins TRBV5-1 and TRBJ2-7; possibly TRBD1 or TRBD2 for D (5 bases each). The CDR3 loop spans 15 amino acids. Trimming pared 0 bases from V and 4 bases from J, leaving 14 bases between. CDR1 and CDR2 from the germline V gene are SGHRS and YFSETQ. CDR3 DNA sequence: TGCGCCAGCAGCTTGGGGGCAGGGAGAGAGTACGAGCAGTACTTC. This encodes CASSLGAGREYEQYF.

This chain uses TRBV20-1 with TRBJ1-2; 7 nucleotides align to TRBD1. V trimming: 3 bases; J trimming: 4 bases; junction bases outside the gene matches: 11. This CDR3 has 15 amino acids. Germline assignment: CDR1 DFQATT and CDR2 SNEGSKA (reference sequence). The CDR3 DNA is TGCAGTGCTAGGAACACAGGGGCGTGGGTCTATGGCTACACCTTC. Protein product: CSARNTGAWVYGYTF.

As regards this clonotype: This may be a read error, as it is one base from a much larger clone. The V call is TRBV28, the J call TRBJ1-2; D not certain. Trimming pared 5 bases from V and 10 bases from J, leaving 17 bases between. Germline V lookup: CDR1 MDHEN, CDR2 SYDVKM. CDR3 size: 13 residues. In nucleotides, the CDR3 is TGTGCCAGCAGTGTTCGATTCAAGCAAGACTACACCTTC. Translating it yields CASSVRFKQDYTF.

This rearrangement joins TRBV6-1 to TRBJ2-7; the match to TRBD1 covers 7 bases. The junction had 9 bases not matched to a gene; V was cut back by 7 bases and J by 0 bases. This CDR3 spans 15 amino acids. CDR1 and CDR2 (germline): MNHNS, SASEGT. The CDR3: CASTPTGTSSYEQYF. The CDR3 region has the DNA TGTGCCAGCACCCCGACAGGGACCAGCTCCTACGAGCAGTACTTC.

This clonotype showed up many times. V is TRBV12-5 and J is TRBJ2-7, with D possibly matching TRBD1 (5 bases). Germline assignment: CDR1 LGHNT and CDR2 FRNRAP. The CDR3 is 12 amino acids. Trimming stripped 2 bases from V and 6 bases from J, with 8 bases between. The CDR3 protein is CASGLPGSEQYF. DNA of the CDR3: TGTGCTAGTGGTTTGCCAGGGTCCGAGCAGTACTTC.

This clonotype was seen many times. V gene TRBV6-2 or TRBV6-3 combines with J gene TRBJ2-7; tentative D call: TRBD2 (5 bases). The CDR3 length is 11 residues. Germline V gives CDR1 MNHEY, CDR2 SVGEGT. Trimming stripped 7 bases from V and 7 bases from J, with 11 bases between. The CDR3 DNA reads as TGTGCCAGCACCAGCGGAGGAGAGCAGTACTTC. It translates to CASTSGGEQYF.

This clonotype was observed at least ten times. This rearrangement joins TRBV7-3 to TRBJ1-2; D possibly corresponds to TRBD1 (6 bases). CDR1 and CDR2 from the germline V gene are SGHTA and FQGTGA. The V and J ends lost 0 bases and 8 bases respectively, with 16 bases between them. The CDR3 length is 15 residues. CDR3 residues: CASSLTGTPSRGYTF. Written as DNA, the CDR3 is TGTGCCAGCAGCTTAACAGGGACACCCAGCCGGGGCTACACCTTC.

The chain carries TRBV12-5 and TRBJ2-4; D may be TRBD1 (5 bases). The CDR3 totals 12 residues. Germline CDR1 and CDR2: LGHNT and FRNRAP. Trimming cost V 1 base and J 15 bases, with 13 bases left between them. The CDR3 bases are TGTGCTAGTGGTTTGGATCAGGGCCCTCGGTACTTC. This translates into CASGLDQGPRYF.

This clonotype has a count of ten or more. This chain connects TRBV29-1 to TRBJ1-5; a weak D match, TRBD1 (5 bases). Germline values: CDR1 SQVTM, CDR2 ANQGSEA. The V end lost 4 bases, the J end lost 5 bases, and 12 bases lay between the germline ends. The CDR3 has 13 residues. For the CDR3, the DNA is TGCAGCGTTGGGGCGGGGGGGGATCAGCCCCAGCATTTT. Translating gives CSVGAGGDQPQHF.

The chain combines TRBV6-5 with TRBJ1-6, with TRBD1 identical over 7 bases. J lost 10 bases, V lost 4 bases, and 4 bases had no gene match. Germline assignment: CDR1 MNHEY and CDR2 SVGAGI. The CDR3 is 13 amino acids. CDR3 DNA: TGTGCCAGCAGTTTGGGACAGACATCACCCCTCCACTTT. Translation: CASSLGQTSPLHF.

This clonotype was seen repeatedly, ten times or more. The chain recombines TRBV6-1 with TRBJ2-5; 8 bases align to TRBD1. The trim removed 4 bases at V and 3 bases at J, leaving 7 bases unmatched. CDR1 and CDR2 (germline): MNHNS, SASEGT. The CDR3 length is 15 residues. The CDR3 DNA reads TGTGCCAGCAGTGGGACAGGGTACGAGAAAGAGACCCAGTACTTC. It yields the protein CASSGTGYEKETQYF.

This clonotype was seen many times. At one boundary the junction diverges from the germline segment, which might be a read error. The chain links TRBV12-3 or TRBV12-4 to TRBJ2-3; D call uncertain. The CDR3 runs to 15 residues. CDR3 DNA: TGTGCCAGCAGTTCGAAGGGCGACGGCACAGATACGCGGTATTTT. Its translation is CASSSKGDGTDTRYF.

The table lists this clonotype with many counts. The chain recombines TRBV6-5 with TRBJ1-2; the D gene is possibly TRBD1 (5 bases). Looked up from germline, CDR1 is MNHEY and CDR2 is SVGAGI. Trimming stripped 2 bases from V and 5 bases from J, with 15 bases between. The CDR3 has 15 residues. The CDR3 DNA sequence: TGTGCCAGCAGTTACAAGGGACGATCCTTTTATGGCTACACCTTC. This translates into CASSYKGRSFYGYTF.

The chain employs TRBV29-1 and TRBJ1-2; 8 bases fit TRBD1. The CDR3 length is 13 residues. CDR1 is SQVTM and CDR2 is ANQGSEA in the germline V gene. DNA of the CDR3: TGCAGTTCCACGCCAGGGGGCGGCTATGGCTACACCTTC. This gives the protein CSSTPGGGYGYTF. The full variable domain, with the rest looked up from reference TRBV29-1 and TRBJ1-2, is SAVISQKPSRDICQRGTSLTIQCQVDSQVTMMFWYRQQPGQSLTLIATANQGSEATYESGFVIDKFPISRPNLTFSTLTVSNMSPEDSSIYLCSSTPGGGYGYTFGSGTRLTVV.

This clonotype was seen ten or more times. This sequence joins TRBV9 and TRBJ1-1; unclear D gene. Trimming took off 2 bases at V and 3 bases at J, with 11 bases between the two ends. The CDR3 spans 14 residues. Germline lookup yields CDR1 SGDLS and CDR2 YYNGEE. CDR3 protein: CASSVGNRHTEAFF. CDR3 coding DNA: TGTGCCAGCAGCGTGGGAAACCGGCACACTGAAGCTTTCTTT.

This clonotype has a count of ten or more. The chain has TRBV14 and TRBJ1-2; possibly TRBD1 for D (6 bases). Germline loops: CDR1 SGHDN, CDR2 FVKESK. V lost 4 bases and J lost 2, with 17 bases in between. The CDR3 sequence is 16 residues long. The CDR3 DNA follows: TGTGCCAGCAGCCCCCGGGGGCAGGCCCTAAACTATGGCTACACCTTC. Its translation: CASSPRGQALNYGYTF.

This clonotype has at least ten counts. The V call is TRBV20-1, the J call TRBJ1-2; unclear D gene. Per germline, CDR1 DFQATT and CDR2 SNEGSKA (reference sequence). This CDR3 is 13 amino acids long. Trimming pared 6 bases from V and 2 bases from J, leaving 13 bases between. The CDR3 DNA reads as TGCAGTGCGCCCCGACCTGAGAACTATGGCTACACCTTC. Translation: CSAPRPENYGYTF.

In this sample, this clonotype turned up many times. The chain links TRBV28 to TRBJ1-5; D is possibly TRBD1 (5 bases). The germline V gene encodes CDR1 MDHEN and CDR2 SYDVKM. V lost 6 bases, J lost 4 bases, and 16 bases lay in between. This CDR3 spans 15 amino acids. CDR3 protein: CASSMGSGGNQPQHF. The CDR3 region has the DNA TGTGCCAGCAGCATGGGATCCGGGGGAAATCAGCCCCAGCATTTT. Based on the CDR3 plus reference TRBV28 and TRBJ1-5, the full variable domain is DVKVTQSSRYLVKRTGEKVFLECVQDMDHENMFWYRQDPGLGLRLIYFSYDVKMKEKGDIPEGYSVSREKKERFSLILESASTNQTSMYLCASSMGSGGNQPQHFGDGTRLSIL.

This clonotype was seen a few times. The chain recombines TRBV3-1 with TRBJ2-1, with a possible D match to TRBD2 (5 bases). Germline CDR1 LGHDT, CDR2 YNNKEL (reference sequence). The V end lost 2 bases, the J end lost 7 bases, and 12 bases lay between the germline ends. The CDR3 covers 14 residues. CDR3: CASSQLTSLNEQFF. In DNA, the CDR3 is TGTGCCAGCAGCCAACTTACTAGTCTGAATGAGCAGTTCTTC.

There are many counts of this clonotype. The rearrangement uses TRBV20-1 and TRBJ2-2, with 8 bases lining up with TRBD1. Per germline, CDR1 DFQATT and CDR2 SNEGSKA (reference sequence). This CDR3 has 15 residues. V trimming: 5 bases; J trimming: 4 bases; junction bases outside the gene matches: 9. DNA for the CDR3: TGCAGTGCTCGGACAGGGTCCTATCTCACCGGGGAGCTGTTTTTT. Translating it yields CSARTGSYLTGELFF.

The chain joins TRBV6-1 to TRBJ2-2, with D possibly matching TRBD1 (6 bases). CDR1 and CDR2 (germline): MNHNS, SASEGT. This CDR3 spans 14 amino acids. Trimming pared 6 bases from V and 7 bases from J, leaving 15 bases between. The CDR3 here is CASRVEYRVGELFF. CDR3 DNA sequence: TGTGCCAGCAGGGTAGAGTACAGGGTCGGGGAGCTGTTTTTT.

The rearrangement joins TRBV7-2 to TRBJ1-2, with D possibly being TRBD1 (6 bases). The germline V gene encodes CDR1 SGHTA and CDR2 FQGNSA. Trimming took 2 bases from V and 5 from J, leaving 12 bases between them. This CDR3 has 14 amino acids. This CDR3 reads CASSLSGQGYGYTF. The CDR3 DNA reads TGTGCCAGCAGCTTATCGGGCCAGGGGTATGGCTACACCTTC.

This clonotype appeared many times. J is TRBJ1-3 and V is TRBV12-3 or TRBV12-4, with D perhaps TRBD1 (6 bases). With 7 bases removed from V and 6 bases from J, the gap between germline ends came to 13 bases. CDR3 length equals 13 residues. The CDR3 sequence: CASIRTDSNTIYF. CDR3 DNA: TGTGCCAGCATCAGGACAGACTCAAACACCATATATTTT.

This clonotype was seen many times. The chain combines TRBV29-1 with TRBJ1-1; D gene uncertain. This CDR3 has 13 residues. Germline V gene lookup returns CDR1 SQVTM and CDR2 ANQGSEA. V lost 1 base and J 0 bases, leaving 6 bases between the germline ends. CDR3 loop: CSVEGAMNTEAFF. CDR3 sequence (DNA): TGCAGCGTTGAAGGGGCGATGAACACTGAAGCTTTCTTT.

This clonotype was seen at least ten times. The V and J genes are TRBV12-3 or TRBV12-4 and TRBJ2-7, with D maybe TRBD2 (6 bases). V was clipped by 6 bases and J by 0 bases, with 15 bases between them. The CDR3 spans 15 residues. The CDR3 region is CASRKGQAGSYEQYF. In DNA, the CDR3 is TGTGCCAGCAGAAAAGGCCAAGCGGGCTCCTACGAGCAGTACTTC.